The 26 T cell receptor beta chains below all came from one sample that was sequenced in a study of blood T cell repertoires in COVID-19. Using immunoSEQ multiplex PCR, the repertoire was profiled, and TCRdb retains in-frame clones only, with some absent. The data contain about 90,000 clones, around 94% of them singletons. The source material was peripheral blood. The source is a woman in her sixties or seventies with active COVID-19.

The V gene is TRBV27, the J gene TRBJ2-7, with TRBD2 matching over 10 bases. The CDR3 is 16 amino acids. V gave up 6 bases and J gave up 2 bases; unmatched junction bases: 10. The germline gives CDR1 MNHEY, CDR2 SMNVEV (reference sequence). The chain's CDR3 is CASRRTSGIPPYEQYF. As DNA, the CDR3 is TGTGCCAGCAGAAGGACTAGCGGAATACCCCCCTACGAGCAGTACTTC.

The chain combines TRBV2 with TRBJ2-7, with D unclear. Between the trimmed V and J ends, which lost 7 bases and 1 base, there was a span of 11 bases. CDR1 SNHLY and CDR2 FYNNEI come from the germline V gene. The CDR3 is 13 amino acids. The DNA of the CDR3 is TGTGCCAGCACCGTGGCCAGGTCCTACGAGCAGTACTTC. It specifies CASTVARSYEQYF.

This chain uses TRBV5-6 with TRBJ2-3; the D gene is possibly TRBD1 (5 bases). CDR1 and CDR2 from the germline V gene are SGHDT and YYEEEE. This CDR3 has 15 residues. Trimming took 0 bases from V and 3 from J, leaving 11 bases between them. CDR3 amino acids: CASSLEGILTDTQYF. The CDR3 nucleotides are TGTGCCAGCAGCTTGGAGGGGATTCTGACAGATACGCAGTATTTT.

The rearrangement uses TRBV28 and TRBJ2-1, with TRBD2 as a possible D gene (6 bases). The germline gives CDR1 MDHEN, CDR2 SYDVKM. Trimming took 5 bases from V and 6 from J, leaving 11 bases between them. This CDR3 contains 13 residues. CDR3 sequence reads: CASSPGDGNEQFF. For the CDR3, the DNA is TGTGCCAGCAGTCCGGGGGACGGCAATGAGCAGTTCTTC. Variable domain in full (rest from reference TRBV28 and TRBJ2-1): DVKVTQSSRYLVKRTGEKVFLECVQDMDHENMFWYRQDPGLGLRLIYFSYDVKMKEKGDIPEGYSVSREKKERFSLILESASTNQTSMYLCASSPGDGNEQFFGPGTRLTVL.

This clone appeared a few times. This chain uses TRBV6-6 with TRBJ1-1; TRBD1 aligns across 7 bases. The CDR3 runs to 13 residues. Germline V gives CDR1 MNHNY, CDR2 SVGAGI (reference sequence). V shed 6 bases and J 7 bases; nucleotides not matched to a gene: 8. The CDR3 here is CASSRGTVNEAFF. In nucleotides, the CDR3 is TGTGCCAGCAGCCGAGGGACAGTAAATGAAGCTTTCTTT.

The gene calls are TRBV2 and TRBJ2-1; 7 bases fit TRBD2. Looked up from germline, CDR1 is SNHLY and CDR2 is FYNNEI. The CDR3 totals 15 residues. J gave up 3 bases and V 2 bases, and 4 bases lay outside the gene matches. CDR3 amino acids: CASSEWSGNYNEQFF. In DNA, the CDR3 is TGTGCCAGCAGTGAATGGAGCGGGAACTACAATGAGCAGTTCTTC.

V gene TRBV30 combines with J gene TRBJ1-5, with D perhaps TRBD1 (5 bases). V was clipped by 0 bases and J by 7 bases, with 13 bases between them. The CDR3 is 14 residues long. CDR1 and CDR2 from the germline V gene are GTSNPN and SVGIG (reference sequence). This CDR3 reads CAWSVAGYRQPQHF. The DNA of the CDR3 is TGTGCCTGGAGTGTTGCGGGGTACAGGCAGCCCCAGCATTTT.

This clone was observed once. The chain has TRBV6-5 and TRBJ2-3, with TRBD1 as a possible D gene (5 bases). Deletions cut 5 bases from V and 1 base from J, with 10 bases between. The germline V gene has CDR1 MNHEY and CDR2 SVGAGI. The CDR3 covers 14 residues. The CDR3 here is CASSIGEGTDTQYF. CDR3 nucleotides: TGTGCCAGCAGTATAGGGGAAGGCACAGATACGCAGTATTTT.

This clone is a singleton in its sample. This chain joins TRBV5-1 and TRBJ2-3; the match to TRBD1 covers 7 bases. CDR1 is SGHRS, CDR2 YFSETQ, per germline. This CDR3 spans 13 amino acids. V was clipped by 7 bases and J by 0 bases; unmatched bases: 2. CDR3 coding DNA: TGCGCCAGCGGACAGGAAAGCACAGATACGCAGTATTTT. It is translated as CASGQESTDTQYF.

The chain employs TRBV27 and TRBJ1-5, with D possibly being TRBD1 (5 bases). This CDR3 comprises 14 residues. V was shortened by 5 bases and J by 3 bases, with 11 bases between the two germline ends. The germline V gene encodes CDR1 MNHEY and CDR2 SMNVEV (reference sequence). This CDR3 reads CASSIDSFNQPQHF. Written as DNA, the CDR3 is TGTGCCAGCAGTATTGACAGCTTCAATCAGCCCCAGCATTTT.

The gene calls are TRBV28 and TRBJ1-4; TRBD1 agrees at 7 bases. V gave up 0 bases and J gave up 0 bases; unmatched junction bases: 4. This CDR3 comprises 17 residues. Germline CDR1 MDHEN, CDR2 SYDVKM. The CDR3 DNA reads as TGTGCCAGCAGTTTATGGGGACAGCCGGCAACTAATGAAAAACTGTTTTTT. Translated: CASSLWGQPATNEKLFF.

This sequence joins TRBV18 and TRBJ1-1; D uncertain. V shed 0 bases and J shed 7 bases, with 9 bases lying between them. CDR1 KGHSH and CDR2 LQKENI come from the germline V gene. This CDR3 is built from 13 residues. The CDR3: CASSPPSGSEAFF. DNA of the CDR3: TGTGCCAGCTCACCACCGTCGGGGAGTGAAGCTTTCTTT.

V gene TRBV7-8 combines with J gene TRBJ2-1; 8 bases fit TRBD2. Germline lookup yields CDR1 SGHVS and CDR2 FQNEAQ. This CDR3 has 13 residues. Trimming removed 3 bases from V and 10 bases from J; junction bases left unmatched: 5. The CDR3 loop reads CASSFLLAGEQFF. Here the CDR3 DNA reads TGTGCCAGCAGCTTCCTGCTAGCGGGCGAGCAGTTCTTC. Looking up the rest from reference TRBV7-8 and TRBJ2-1 gives the full variable domain: GAGVSQSPRYKVAKRGQDVALRCDPISGHVSLFWYQQALGQGPEFLTYFQNEAQLDKSGLPSDRFFAERPEGSVSTLKIQRTQQEDSAVYLCASSFLLAGEQFFGPGTRLTVL.

This rearrangement joins TRBV5-4 to TRBJ1-2; D gene ambiguous. The length of the CDR3 is 13 residues. V lost 0 bases, J lost 4 bases, and 7 bases lay in between. CDR1 SGHNT and CDR2 YYREEE come from the germline V gene (reference sequence). The CDR3, as DNA: TGTGCCAGCAGCTTGGAGGGAGGCTATGGCTACACCTTC. Amino acid sequence: CASSLEGGYGYTF.

The chain employs TRBV5-1 and TRBJ2-5, with D possibly being TRBD2 (7 bases). CDR1 and CDR2 from the germline V gene are SGHRS and YFSETQ. The CDR3 totals 16 residues. V dropped 4 bases and J dropped 4 bases, with 20 bases sitting between them. The CDR3 nucleotides are TGCGCCAGCAGCCCGAGTTTGGTGGGGGGGCGAGAGACCCAGTACTTC. Amino acids: CASSPSLVGGRETQYF.

The rearrangement links TRBV5-8 to TRBJ2-5, with TRBD2 matching over 7 bases. V lost 5 bases, J lost 0 bases, and 1 base stayed unmatched. The CDR3 length is 13 residues. The germline V gene has CDR1 SGHTS and CDR2 YDEGEE. The CDR3 DNA reads TGTGCCAGCAGGGGGGGGTACCAAGAGACCCAGTACTTC. Its protein product is CASRGGYQETQYF. Filled out from reference TRBV5-8 and TRBJ2-5, the complete variable domain reads EAGVTQSPTHLIKTRGQQATLRCSPISGHTSVYWYQQALGLGLQFLLWYDEGEERNRGNFPPRFSGRQFPNYSSELNVNALELEDSALYLCASRGGYQETQYFGPGTRLLVL.

The chain recombines TRBV3-1 (or the pseudogene TRBV3-2) with TRBJ2-7; 8 nucleotides line up with TRBD2. The CDR3 runs 17 residues. V lost 3 bases, J lost 0 bases, and 10 bases stayed unmatched. Germline CDR1 LGHDT, CDR2 YNNKEL (reference sequence). This chain's CDR3 is CASSHARGGHDSYEQYF. The CDR3 coding sequence is TGTGCCAGCAGCCATGCCCGGGGGGGACACGACTCCTACGAGCAGTACTTC.

The chain couples TRBV27 to TRBJ1-1; D might be TRBD1 (6 bases). Germline V gene data show CDR1 as MNHEY and CDR2 as SMNVEV (reference sequence). Trimming took 3 bases from V and 0 from J, leaving 11 bases between them. This CDR3 has 15 amino acids. As DNA, the CDR3 is TGTGCCAGCAGTTTTGGTCCAGGGGTGAACACTGAAGCTTTCTTT. The encoded protein is CASSFGPGVNTEAFF.

In its sample, this clone was seen once. CDR3 DNA sequence: TGTGCCAGCAGCTTAAATCTGTGGGGGGAGAAACAAGAGACCCAGTACTTC. Encoded protein: CASSLNLWGEKQETQYF. This chain joins TRBV7-9 and TRBJ2-5; D perhaps matches TRBD2 (6 bases). The CDR3 spans 17 residues. V was cut by 2 bases and J by 2 bases, with 18 bases left in between. The V gene's germline CDR1 is SEHNR and CDR2 FQNEAQ (reference sequence).

The CDR3 region is CASSEVAGRGLSGANVLTF. For the CDR3, the DNA is TGTGCCAGCAGTGAAGTAGCAGGGCGGGGCCTCTCTGGGGCCAACGTCCTGACTTTC. The chain combines TRBV6-1 with TRBJ2-6; possibly TRBD2 for D (6 bases). The length of the CDR3 is 19 residues. V lost 1 base, J lost 0 bases, and 16 bases lay in between. Germline lookup yields CDR1 MNHNS and CDR2 SASEGT.

The gene calls are TRBV5-1 and TRBJ2-7, with 7 positions matching TRBD1. This CDR3 spans 14 amino acids. CDR1 and CDR2 (germline): SGHRS, YFSETQ. V lost 2 bases to trimming and J lost 3 bases; unmatched junction nucleotides: 5. CDR3 amino acids: CASSFEGAIYEQYF. The CDR3 nucleotides read TGCGCCAGCAGCTTCGAGGGGGCAATCTACGAGCAGTACTTC.

V is TRBV5-6 and J is TRBJ2-1; 8 nucleotides line up with TRBD1. With V trimmed by 4 bases and J by 15 bases, 9 bases remained unmatched. Germline values: CDR1 SGHDT, CDR2 YYEEEE. This CDR3 comprises 12 residues. This CDR3 is CASSEDRGYPFF. CDR3 in DNA: TGTGCCAGCAGCGAAGACAGGGGCTATCCGTTCTTC.

J is TRBJ1-4 and V is TRBV5-4; TRBD1 matches at 9 bases. This CDR3 contains 15 residues. V gave up 4 bases and J gave up 5 bases; unmatched junction bases: 6. Germline loops: CDR1 SGHNT, CDR2 YYREEE (reference sequence). In DNA, the CDR3 is TGTGCCAGCAGCCCCACCGGGACAGGGAATGAAAAACTGTTTTTT. This encodes CASSPTGTGNEKLFF.

The chain uses TRBV6-5 and TRBJ2-7; a weak D match, TRBD1 (5 bases). This CDR3 has 15 amino acids. The germline V and J ends were trimmed by 0 bases and 2 bases, with 11 bases remaining between them. CDR1 is MNHEY and CDR2 is SVGAGI in the germline V gene. The CDR3 bases are TGTGCCAGCAGTTACTCCTTTCAGGGAACCTACGAGCAGTACTTC. Translating it yields CASSYSFQGTYEQYF.

The rearrangement joins TRBV2 to TRBJ1-2, with a possible D match to TRBD1 (6 bases). CDR1 and CDR2 from the germline V gene are SNHLY and FYNNEI. V lost 7 bases and J lost 2, with 11 bases in between. The CDR3 is made up of 13 amino acids. The CDR3 nucleotides are TGTGCCAGCACCTCGGACAGAAACTATGGCTACACCTTC. As protein: CASTSDRNYGYTF.

The J gene is TRBJ1-6, the V gene TRBV18; 7 positions agree with TRBD1. CDR1 and CDR2 (germline): KGHSH, LQKENI. This CDR3 comprises 15 residues. The V and J ends lost 3 bases and 7 bases, in that order; junction bases with no gene match: 6. CDR3 region: CASSPLTGYNSPLHF. The DNA for the CDR3 is TGTGCCAGCTCACCCTTGACAGGGTACAATTCACCCCTCCACTTT.